These 22 T cell receptor beta chains were all obtained from the same sample, sequenced in a study of cytomegalovirus exposure and HLA in healthy donors. Sequenced by immunoSEQ multiplex PCR; TCRdb stores in-frame clones only, minus some. The sample includes some 170,000 clones, approximately 90% seen only once; the top ten take approximately 1.5%. Sequenced sample: PBMCs. The receptors stem from a woman under 40 in good health and CMV-seronegative.

This chain joins TRBV30 and TRBJ1-4; 7 positions agree with TRBD1. This CDR3 is built from 15 residues. CDR1 is GTSNPN, CDR2 SVGIG, per germline (reference sequence). Losses at the gene ends were 2 bases for V and 3 bases for J; bases not matched to a gene: 6. In DNA form, the CDR3 reads TGTGCCTGGAGTTACGCCAGGGGGGCTAATGAAAAACTGTTTTTT. Translation: CAWSYARGANEKLFF.

This clone occurred a few times. The chain uses TRBV7-8 and TRBJ1-3; D is unclear. Trimming shortened V by 3 bases and J by 7 bases, and 10 bases separated the two germline ends. Germline CDR1 is SGHVS and CDR2 is FQNEAQ. CDR3 size: 13 residues. This CDR3 is CASSFPDRNTIYF. In DNA form, the CDR3 reads TGTGCCAGCAGCTTCCCAGATCGTAACACCATATATTTT.

V usage is TRBV7-2 and J usage is TRBJ2-1; perhaps TRBD2 as D (5 bases). Trimming left V 5 bases short and J 0 bases short, with 14 bases between. The CDR3 totals 16 residues. The germline gives CDR1 SGHTA, CDR2 FQGNSA. The CDR3 coding sequence is TGTGCCAGCAGCCTGGGAGCCCCGAGCTCCTACAATGAGCAGTTCTTC. Protein: CASSLGAPSSYNEQFF. Complete variable domain (other parts from reference TRBV7-2 and TRBJ2-1): GAGVSQSPSNKVTEKGKDVELRCDPISGHTALYWYRQSLGQGLEFLIYFQGNSAPDKSGLPSDRFSAERTGGSVSTLTIQRTQQEDSAVYLCASSLGAPSSYNEQFFGPGTRLTVL.

The chain links TRBV4-2 to TRBJ1-5, with D perhaps matching TRBD1 (5 bases). V lost 3 bases and J lost 5, with 14 bases in between. CDR1 is LGHNA and CDR2 is YNFKEQ in the germline V gene. CDR3 length: 15 amino acids. The CDR3 spells CASSQTRDYYQPQHF. As DNA, the CDR3 is TGTGCCAGCAGCCAGACCCGGGACTACTATCAGCCCCAGCATTTT.

V usage is TRBV18 and J usage is TRBJ2-5; D gene uncertain. The CDR3 has 16 residues. Trimming left V 5 bases short and J 5 bases short, with 21 bases between. Germline V CDR1 and CDR2: KGHSH, LQKENI. The CDR3 coding sequence is TGTGCCAGCTCAGACCAAAAGACCCCCCAGAGGGAGACCCAGTACTTC. It yields the protein CASSDQKTPQRETQYF. The full variable domain, in which reference TRBV18 and TRBJ2-5 provide the parts outside the CDR3, is NAGVMQNPRHLVRRRGQEARLRCSPMKGHSHVYWYRQLPEEGLKFMVYLQKENIIDESGMPKERFSAEFPKEGPSILRIQQVVRGDSAAYFCASSDQKTPQRETQYFGPGTRLLVL.

V gene TRBV18 combines with J gene TRBJ1-4; D is undetermined. Deletions cut 5 bases from V and 0 bases from J, with 10 bases between. Germline CDR1 is KGHSH and CDR2 is LQKENI. The CDR3 covers 15 residues. The CDR3 DNA follows: TGTGCCAGCTCAGCGGAGGAAGCAACTAATGAAAAACTGTTTTTT. Its protein product is CASSAEEATNEKLFF.

This clone was detected once. This rearrangement joins TRBV6-5 to TRBJ2-1, with D perhaps matching TRBD1 (6 bases). In germline, CDR1 is MNHEY, CDR2 SVGAGI. This CDR3 contains 15 residues. V was trimmed by 2 bases and J by 7 bases, leaving 15 bases between them. The CDR3 region is CASSYRGTTPNEQFF. The DNA of the CDR3 is TGTGCCAGCAGTTACAGGGGGACCACCCCTAATGAGCAGTTCTTC.

J is TRBJ2-5 and V is TRBV5-1, with TRBD2 as a possible D gene (6 bases). Germline V gives CDR1 SGHRS, CDR2 YFSETQ. CDR3 length: 18 amino acids. Trimming pared 0 bases from V and 1 base from J, leaving 19 bases between. CDR3 DNA sequence: TGCGCCAGCAGCTTGGCCCCCAATGGGGTGGGGGGCCAAGAGACCCAGTACTTC. This encodes CASSLAPNGVGGQETQYF.

This clone was seen a single time. V gene TRBV7-8 combines with J gene TRBJ1-3, with D possibly matching TRBD1 (5 bases). This CDR3 contains 18 residues. The V end lost 5 bases, the J end lost 0 bases, and 20 bases lay between the germline ends. Per germline, CDR1 SGHVS and CDR2 FQNEAQ. The CDR3 coding sequence is TGTGCCAGCAGCACCGGAATTGGGGCACCGAGCTCTGGAAACACCATATATTTT. Translated, it gives CASSTGIGAPSSGNTIYF.

The rearrangement links TRBV7-9 to TRBJ1-1; D is ambiguous. Germline V lookup: CDR1 SEHNR, CDR2 FQNEAQ (reference sequence). This CDR3 comprises 14 residues. With 2 bases removed from V and 0 bases from J, the gap between germline ends came to 7 bases. The CDR3: CASSLNTLNTEAFF. The CDR3 DNA is TGTGCCAGCAGCTTAAATACACTGAACACTGAAGCTTTCTTT. Looking up the rest from reference TRBV7-9 and TRBJ1-1 gives the full variable domain: DTGVSQNPRHKITKRGQNVTFRCDPISEHNRLYWYRQTLGQGPEFLTYFQNEAQLEKSRLLSDRFSAERPKGSFSTLEIQRTEQGDSAMYLCASSLNTLNTEAFFGQGTRLTVV.

The V gene is TRBV10-3, the J gene TRBJ1-3; D is perhaps TRBD1 (5 bases). The CDR3 runs to 12 residues. Between the trimmed V and J ends, which lost 6 bases and 7 bases, there was a span of 10 bases. Germline loops: CDR1 ENHRY, CDR2 SYGVKD. The CDR3 loop reads CAISGGWNTIYF. CDR3 in DNA: TGTGCCATCAGCGGGGGTTGGAACACCATATATTTT.

The chain couples TRBV19 to TRBJ1-1; TRBD1 agrees at 7 bases. CDR3 length equals 14 residues. The J segment lost 5 bases and the V segment lost 3 bases, leaving 6 bases of the junction unmatched. Germline CDR1 and CDR2: LNHDA and SQIVND (reference sequence). The CDR3 bases are TGTGCCAGTAGTATCAGGGGGATTTGGACTGAAGCTTTCTTT. The encoded protein is CASSIRGIWTEAFF.

The rearrangement joins TRBV11-3 to TRBJ2-1, with 11 bases identical to TRBD2. The germline gives CDR1 SGHNT, CDR2 YENEEA. Trimming cost V 4 bases and J 6 bases; bases outside gene matches: 8. The CDR3 covers 16 residues. This CDR3 reads CASSSVAGGQTNEQFF. CDR3 nucleotide sequence: TGTGCCAGCAGCTCCGTAGCGGGGGGGCAAACCAATGAGCAGTTCTTC. The full variable domain, rest sourced from reference TRBV11-3 and TRBJ2-1, is EAGVVQSPRYKIIEKKQPVAFWCNPISGHNTLYWYLQNLGQGPELLIRYENEEAVDDSQLPKDRFSAERLKGVDSTLKIQPAELGDSAVYLCASSSVAGGQTNEQFFGPGTRLTVL.

A single count supports this clone. This chain links TRBV2 with TRBJ2-3, with TRBD1 as a possible D gene (6 bases). The germline CDR1 and CDR2 sequences are SNHLY and FYNNEI. CDR3 size: 13 residues. The V end was cut by 6 bases, the J end by 2 bases, with 9 bases between. The CDR3 loop is CASRDRYTDTQYF. The DNA of the CDR3 is TGTGCCAGCAGGGACAGATACACAGATACGCAGTATTTT. The whole variable domain, remainder taken from reference TRBV2 and TRBJ2-3, is EPEVTQTPSHQVTQMGQEVILRCVPISNHLYFYWYRQILGQKVEFLVSFYNNEISEKSEIFDDQFSVERPDGSNFTLKIRSTKLEDSAMYFCASRDRYTDTQYFGPGTRLTVL.

The chain links TRBV6-1 to TRBJ2-7; 8 nucleotides align to TRBD1. The J segment lost 3 bases and the V segment lost 4 bases, leaving 8 bases of the junction unmatched. Germline lookup yields CDR1 MNHNS and CDR2 SASEGT. CDR3 size: 15 residues. The DNA of the CDR3 is TGTGCCAGCAGTGCCTACCGGACAGGGATCTACGAGCAGTACTTC. This codes for CASSAYRTGIYEQYF.

This chain connects TRBV19 to TRBJ1-6, with TRBD1 identical over 9 bases. The CDR3 has 14 amino acids. The germline V gene has CDR1 LNHDA and CDR2 SQIVND (reference sequence). The V gene end was trimmed by 3 bases and the J gene end by 8 bases; junction bases not matched to a gene: 2. This CDR3 reads CASSITGGYSPLHF. The DNA for the CDR3 is TGTGCCAGTAGTATCACAGGGGGCTATTCACCCCTCCACTTT.

The chain employs TRBV30 and TRBJ1-2; the match to TRBD1 covers 7 bases. CDR1 and CDR2 (germline): GTSNPN, SVGIG (reference sequence). The ends lost 4 bases at V and 1 base at J; junction bases unmatched: 15. The CDR3 is 17 residues long. CDR3 amino acids: CAWTRNVQGRSNYGYTF. The CDR3 coding sequence is TGTGCCTGGACCCGTAATGTACAGGGGAGGAGTAACTATGGCTACACCTTC.

The chain employs TRBV27 and TRBJ2-1, with TRBD1 matching over 11 bases. CDR1 and CDR2 (germline): MNHEY, SMNVEV (reference sequence). This CDR3 contains 16 residues. Trimming removed 4 bases from V and 5 bases from J; junction bases left unmatched: 7. The CDR3: CASSYSGTGGDNEQFF. Written as DNA, the CDR3 is TGTGCCAGCAGTTACTCCGGGACAGGGGGGGACAATGAGCAGTTCTTC.

The V gene is TRBV6-5, the J gene TRBJ1-5, with TRBD1 as a possible D gene (5 bases). Germline CDR1 MNHEY, CDR2 SVGAGI. The V and J ends lost 7 bases and 3 bases respectively, with 10 bases between them. The CDR3 contains 13 residues. DNA of the CDR3: TGTGCCAGCACTGGGGCGGCCAATCAGCCCCAGCATTTT. The encoded protein is CASTGAANQPQHF.

This clone was recorded a few times. This chain links TRBV6-5 with TRBJ1-5; TRBD1 agrees at 10 bases. Germline V CDR1 and CDR2: MNHEY, SVGAGI. V shed 6 bases, J shed 6 bases, and the junction held 2 bases outside the gene matches. This CDR3 is built from 13 residues. As DNA, the CDR3 is TGTGCCAGCAGGGGACAGGGGAGTCAGCCCCAGCATTTT. This sequence encodes CASRGQGSQPQHF.

The rearrangement joins TRBV5-1 to TRBJ1-1, with a weak D call TRBD1 (5 bases). This CDR3 contains 15 residues. Trimming removed 4 bases from V and 1 base from J, with 14 bases in between. Germline V gene lookup returns CDR1 SGHRS and CDR2 YFSETQ. The CDR3 loop is CASSPERQSNTEAFF. CDR3 bases: TGCGCCAGCAGCCCGGAACGACAGTCGAACACTGAAGCTTTCTTT.

The genes are TRBV7-9 and TRBJ2-1; D remains unclear. Germline values: CDR1 SEHNR, CDR2 FQNEAQ (reference sequence). Trimming removed 1 base from V and 0 bases from J, with 7 bases in between. The CDR3 extends over 15 amino acids. The CDR3 coding sequence is TGTGCCAGCAGCTTAGTCTCCAGCTCCTACAATGAGCAGTTCTTC. This codes for CASSLVSSSYNEQFF.